This T cell receptor beta chain was captured in a study of OX40 agonist ivuxolimab in advanced cancers. Looking at the study overall: Two cutaneous melanoma patients and one hepatocellular carcinoma patient, three in all, had partial responses.

TCRdb's table, derived via immunoSEQ multiplex PCR, lists solely in-frame clones and lacks some. The sample has about 48,000 clones, more than 75% seen once. CDR3 size: 15 residues. The ends were cut back, 1 base at V and 5 bases at J, with 15 bases in the middle. Germline loops: CDR1 LGHNA, CDR2 YSLEER. Findings and limits, study-wide: The study found that CD8+ T cells averaged more expanded clones than CD4+. Among the least clonally expanded were partial responders at 0.1-3.0 mg/kg.

Of note for this clone: What it recognizes is unknown.

Source: CD4+ or CD8+ T cells sorted from blood, taken in a trial of the OX40 agonist ivuxolimab. The TCR comes from an adult with an advanced solid tumor such as melanoma, head and neck, liver or kidney cancer. The V call is TRBV4-3, the J call TRBJ2-7, with D possibly called TRBD1 or TRBD2 (5 bases each). Here the CDR3 reads CASSQVTGTGNEQYF. CDR3 DNA sequence: TGCGCCAGCAGCCAAGTCACCGGGACGGGCAACGAGCAGTACTTC.